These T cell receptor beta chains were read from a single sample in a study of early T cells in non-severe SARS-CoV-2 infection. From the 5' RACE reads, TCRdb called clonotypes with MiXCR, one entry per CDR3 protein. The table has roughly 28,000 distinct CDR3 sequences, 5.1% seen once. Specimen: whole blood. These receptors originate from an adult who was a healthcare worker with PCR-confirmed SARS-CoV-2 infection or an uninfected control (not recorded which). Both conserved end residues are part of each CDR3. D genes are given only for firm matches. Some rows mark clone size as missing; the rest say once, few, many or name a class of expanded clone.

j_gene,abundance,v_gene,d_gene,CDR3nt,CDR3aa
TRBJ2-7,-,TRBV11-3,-,TGTGCCAGCAGCTTATCTGAATTCAACGAGCAGTACTTC,CASSLSEFNEQYF
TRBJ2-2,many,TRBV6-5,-,TGTGCCAGCAGTTACAGTGGCAGTACCTCCGGGGAGCTGTTTTTT,CASSYSGSTSGELFF
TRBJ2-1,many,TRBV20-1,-,TGCAGTGCCGCTACCGCCTACAATGAGCAGTTCTTC,CSAATAYNEQFF
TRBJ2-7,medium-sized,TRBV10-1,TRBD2,TGCGCCAGCAGTGATGAGGGACTACCGGTATACGAGCAGTACTTC,CASSDEGLPVYEQYF
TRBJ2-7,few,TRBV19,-,TGTGCCAGCAGTAAGGAGAGTGTCCGCTCCTACGAGCAGTACTTC,CASSKESVRSYEQYF
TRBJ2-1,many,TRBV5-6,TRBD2,TGTGCCAGCAGCTTGAGGCGGCTAGCGGGGGGTAATGAGCAGTTCTTC,CASSLRRLAGGNEQFF
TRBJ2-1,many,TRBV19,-,TGTGCCAGTAGTGCTTACAATGAGCAGTTCTTC,CASSAYNEQFF
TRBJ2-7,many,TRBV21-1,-,TGTGCCAGCAGCCCCCTCGGCAGGGGCTACGAGCAGTACTTC,CASSPLGRGYEQYF
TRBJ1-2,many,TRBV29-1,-,TGCAGCGTTGAAGATCAAGGTTACAACTATGGCTACACCTTC,CSVEDQGYNYGYTF
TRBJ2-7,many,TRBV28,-,TGTGCCAGCAGTTTTTTCCCGGGGACGAGGGAAAGATCCTACGAGCAGTACTTC,CASSFFPGTRERSYEQYF
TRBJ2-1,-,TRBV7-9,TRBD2,TGTGCCAGCAGCTTACGGACTAGCGGGGCCCCCTCCTACAATGAGCAGTTCTTC,CASSLRTSGAPSYNEQFF
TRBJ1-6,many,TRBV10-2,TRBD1,TGCGCCAGCAGTGAGTTTCGACAGGGTTATTCACCCCTCCACTTT,CASSEFRQGYSPLHF
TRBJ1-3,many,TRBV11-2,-,TGTGCCAGCAGCGATGGGTATTCTGGAAACACCATATATTTT,CASSDGYSGNTIYF
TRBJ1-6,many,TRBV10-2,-,TGCGCCAGCAAGATTGAGGCAAATTCACCCCTCCACTTT,CASKIEANSPLHF
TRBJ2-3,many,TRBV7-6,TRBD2,TGTGCCAGCAGCCCTACCGGACTAGCAGGGACCACAGATACGCAGTATTTT,CASSPTGLAGTTDTQYF
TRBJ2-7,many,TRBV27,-,TGTGCCAGCAGTTGGGGTTACGAGCAGTACTTC,CASSWGYEQYF
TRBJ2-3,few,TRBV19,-,TGTGCCAGTAGTATAGCAGCGTATACAGATACGCAGTATTTT,CASSIAAYTDTQYF
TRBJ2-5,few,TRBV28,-,TGTGCCAGCAGTTTATTTGGCAGGGGGGGGTCAGGAGAGACCCAGTACTTC,CASSLFGRGGSGETQYF
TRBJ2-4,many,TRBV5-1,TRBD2,TGCGCCAGCAGCTCAGCGGGGGGTGCCAAAAACATTCAGTACTTC,CASSSAGGAKNIQYF
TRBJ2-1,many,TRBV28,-,TGTGCCAGCAGTCCACCGACGAACAATGAGCAGTTCTTC,CASSPPTNNEQFF
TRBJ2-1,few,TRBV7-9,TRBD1,TGTGCCAGCAGCTTAGTGGACAGGGAGAACAATGAGCAGTTCTTC,CASSLVDRENNEQFF
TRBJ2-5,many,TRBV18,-,TGTGCCAGCTCACTCGCGGTCAACCAAGAGACCCAGTACTTC,CASSLAVNQETQYF
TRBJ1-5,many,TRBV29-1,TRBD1,TGCAGCGTACGAACAGGGGATCAGCCCCAGCATTTT,CSVRTGDQPQHF